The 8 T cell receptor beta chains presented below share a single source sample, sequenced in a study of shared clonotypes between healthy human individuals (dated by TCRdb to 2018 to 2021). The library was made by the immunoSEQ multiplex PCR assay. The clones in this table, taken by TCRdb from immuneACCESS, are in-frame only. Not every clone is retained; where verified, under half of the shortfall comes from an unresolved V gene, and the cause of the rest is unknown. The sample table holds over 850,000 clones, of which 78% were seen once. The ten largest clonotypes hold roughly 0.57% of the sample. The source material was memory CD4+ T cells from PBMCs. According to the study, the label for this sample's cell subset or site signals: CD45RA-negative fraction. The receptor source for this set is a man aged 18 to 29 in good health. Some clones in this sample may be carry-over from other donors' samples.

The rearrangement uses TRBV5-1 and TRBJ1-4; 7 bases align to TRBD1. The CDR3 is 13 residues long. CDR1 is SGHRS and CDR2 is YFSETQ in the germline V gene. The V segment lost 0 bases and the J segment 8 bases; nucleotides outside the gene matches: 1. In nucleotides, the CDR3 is TGCGCCAGCAGCTTGGGACAGGGCGAAAAACTGTTTTTT. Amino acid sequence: CASSLGQGEKLFF.

The CDR3 coding sequence is TGCGCCAGCAGCTCTGGGGGCGCGGGGATCTACGAGCAGTACTTC. This sequence encodes CASSSGGAGIYEQYF. The chain employs TRBV5-1 and TRBJ2-7; D may match TRBD1 or TRBD2 (6 bases each). This CDR3 has 15 amino acids. Trimming took 3 bases from V and 3 from J, leaving 16 bases between them. CDR1 is SGHRS and CDR2 is YFSETQ in the germline V gene.

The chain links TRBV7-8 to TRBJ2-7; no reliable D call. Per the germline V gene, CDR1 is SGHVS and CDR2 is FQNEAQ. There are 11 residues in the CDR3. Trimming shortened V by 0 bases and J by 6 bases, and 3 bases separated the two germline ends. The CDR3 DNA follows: TGTGCCAGCAGCTTAGCAGGCGAGCAGTACTTC. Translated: CASSLAGEQYF.

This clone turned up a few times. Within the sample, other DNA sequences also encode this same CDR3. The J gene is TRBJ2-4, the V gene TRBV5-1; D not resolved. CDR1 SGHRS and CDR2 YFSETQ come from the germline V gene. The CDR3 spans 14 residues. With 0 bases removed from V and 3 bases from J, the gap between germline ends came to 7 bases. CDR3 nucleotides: TGCGCCAGCAGCTTGGCGGGCGACAAAAACATTCAGTACTTC. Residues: CASSLAGDKNIQYF.

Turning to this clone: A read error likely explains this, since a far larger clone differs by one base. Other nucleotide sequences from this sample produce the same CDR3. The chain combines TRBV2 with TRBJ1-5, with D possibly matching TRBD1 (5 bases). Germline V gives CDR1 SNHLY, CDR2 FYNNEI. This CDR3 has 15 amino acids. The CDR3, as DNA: TGTGCCAGCAGCGATCAGGGACGCAGCAATCAGCCTCAGCATTTT. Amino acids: CASSDQGRSNQPQHF.

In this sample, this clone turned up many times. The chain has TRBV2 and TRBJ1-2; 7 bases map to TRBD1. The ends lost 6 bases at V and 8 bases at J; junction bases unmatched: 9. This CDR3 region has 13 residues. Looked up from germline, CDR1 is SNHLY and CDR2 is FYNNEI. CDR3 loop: CASRNLDRVGYTF. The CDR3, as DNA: TGTGCCAGCAGAAACCTTGACAGGGTCGGCTACACCTTC.

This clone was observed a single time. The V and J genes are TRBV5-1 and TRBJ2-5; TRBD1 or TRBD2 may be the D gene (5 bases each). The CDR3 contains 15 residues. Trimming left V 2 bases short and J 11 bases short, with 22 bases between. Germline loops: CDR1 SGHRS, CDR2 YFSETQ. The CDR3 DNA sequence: TGCGCCAGCAGCTTCGCCCCAACAGGAGGCGAAGTACAGTACTTC. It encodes CASSFAPTGGEVQYF.

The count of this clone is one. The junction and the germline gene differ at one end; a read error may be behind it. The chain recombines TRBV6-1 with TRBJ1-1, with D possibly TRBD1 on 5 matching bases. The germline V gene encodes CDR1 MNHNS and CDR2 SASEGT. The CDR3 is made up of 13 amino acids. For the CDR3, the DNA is TGTGCCAGTAGTGGGACGGTGAACACTGAAGCTTTCTTT. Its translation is CASSGTVNTEAFF.